In this sample, the clone carrying this T cell receptor (beta chain) turned up a few times. Its antigen is undetermined. The authors ran a second PCR of roughly 6 to 12 cycles using a sample-barcoded 5' primer and a J-beta primer mix. TCRdb called the 5' RACE reads again in MiXCR, with one record for every CDR3 protein. The sample carries fewer than 650,000 distinct CDR3 sequences, roughly a quarter recorded once. The CDR3 covers 14 residues. Trimming cost V 5 bases and J 5 bases; bases outside gene matches: 6. Germline lookup yields CDR1 SGHRS and CDR2 YFSETQ. The sample is drawn from a study of blood T cells in healthy people across ages. General observations from the study: Diversity of TCR beta correlated strongly with naive T cell percentage. Calculation of diversity from one million T cells yielded estimates considered to be underestimates.

This sample also belongs to another study, concerning T cells of mothers and their children. According to that study: A few healthy Caucasian mothers and their six children donated. Second-PCR primer M1S introduced sample barcodes and 2-4 random nucleotides.

The sequenced material came from blood. The rearrangement joins TRBV5-1 to TRBJ2-7, with 11 bases identical to TRBD1. The receptor comes from a boy aged 2 to 10 in good health. The CDR3 loop reads CASSDGTGGNEQYF. The CDR3 bases are TGCGCCAGCAGTGACGGGACAGGGGGAAACGAGCAGTACTTC. Variable domain in full (rest from reference TRBV5-1 and TRBJ2-7): KAGVTQTPRYLIKTRGQQVTLSCSPISGHRSVSWYQQTPGQGLQFLFEYFSETQRNKGNFPGRFSGRQFSNSRSEMNVSTLELGDSALYLCASSDGTGGNEQYFGPGTRLTVT.